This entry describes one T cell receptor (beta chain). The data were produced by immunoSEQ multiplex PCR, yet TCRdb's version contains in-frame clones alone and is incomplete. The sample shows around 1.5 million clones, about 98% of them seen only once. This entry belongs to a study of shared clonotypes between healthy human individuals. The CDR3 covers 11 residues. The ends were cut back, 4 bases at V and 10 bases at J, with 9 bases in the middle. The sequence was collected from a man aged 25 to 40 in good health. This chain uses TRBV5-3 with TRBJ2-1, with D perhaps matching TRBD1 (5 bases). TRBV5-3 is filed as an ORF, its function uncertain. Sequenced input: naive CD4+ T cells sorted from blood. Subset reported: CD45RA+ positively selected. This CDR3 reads CARSGAREQFF. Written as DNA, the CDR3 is TGTGCCAGAAGCGGGGCGCGGGAGCAGTTCTTC.